These 5 T cell receptor beta chains were all obtained from the same sample, sequenced in a study of neoadjuvant nivolumab and ipilimumab in lung cancer. Profiled with immunoSEQ multiplex PCR; TCRdb holds only in-frame clones, not every one. The sample includes 26,000 or so clones, 65% to 85% of them seen just once. Sample: peripheral blood, taken before neoadjuvant nivolumab, alone or with ipilimumab. The receptors were gathered from an adult with non-small cell lung cancer.

The rearrangement uses TRBV11-2 and TRBJ2-7; maybe TRBD2 (6 bases). Trimming pared 2 bases from V and 3 bases from J, leaving 17 bases between. The CDR3 runs to 16 residues. Looked up from germline, CDR1 is SGHAT and CDR2 is FQNNGV. CDR3 in amino acids: CASSLLDYPNFYEQYF. The CDR3 region has the DNA TGTGCCAGCAGCTTATTGGACTACCCAAATTTCTACGAGCAGTACTTC. Variable domain in full (rest from reference TRBV11-2 and TRBJ2-7): EAGVAQSPRYKIIEKRQSVAFWCNPISGHATLYWYQQILGQGPKLLIQFQNNGVVDDSQLPKDRFSAERLKGVDSTLKIQPAKLEDSAVYLCASSLLDYPNFYEQYFGPGTRLTVT.

The chain recombines TRBV27 with TRBJ1-5; a weak D match, TRBD1 (6 bases). Germline lookup yields CDR1 MNHEY and CDR2 SMNVEV (reference sequence). Trimming removed 3 bases from V and 7 bases from J, with 10 bases in between. The CDR3 has 13 amino acids. The DNA of the CDR3 is TGTGCCAGCAGTTTCCAGGGGAACCAGCCCCAGCATTTT. Translated, it gives CASSFQGNQPQHF.

The chain carries TRBV29-1 and TRBJ2-3; D gene uncertain. Trimming took 3 bases from V and 4 from J, leaving 17 bases between them. This CDR3 has 15 residues. Germline CDR1 reads SQVTM; CDR2 reads ANQGSEA. The chain's CDR3 is CSVDGSTHGPDTQYF. In DNA, the CDR3 is TGCAGCGTTGATGGAAGCACCCACGGTCCAGATACGCAGTATTTT.

The chain is built from TRBV7-8 and TRBJ2-7; no reliable D call. The CDR3 is 13 residues long. Between the trimmed V and J ends, which lost 0 bases and 3 bases, there was a span of 6 bases. From germline, CDR1 is SGHVS and CDR2 FQNEAQ. The CDR3: CASSLAGGYEQYF. CDR3 DNA sequence: TGTGCCAGCAGCTTAGCGGGCGGCTACGAGCAGTACTTC.

Only a few counts were recorded for this clone. The J gene is TRBJ2-7, the V gene TRBV18; D is perhaps TRBD1 (5 bases). The CDR3 runs to 13 residues. CDR1 is KGHSH and CDR2 is LQKENI in the germline V gene. Trimming left V 5 bases short and J 2 bases short, with 10 bases between. CDR3 in DNA: TGTGCCAGCTCATCAGGACATCCCTACGAGCAGTACTTC. Its protein is CASSSGHPYEQYF.